Listed below are T cell receptor beta chains from one sample, sequenced in a study of CD8+ T cells in alopecia areata. TCRdb's copy holds only in-frame clones and misses some; the assay was immunoSEQ multiplex PCR. The sample contains about 130,000 clones, 49% of which appear only once. The starting material was CD8+ T cells sorted from blood, obtained at week 0. The source of these receptors is a human donor with alopecia areata. The CDR3 runs from the conserved cysteine through the conserved F or W. The D gene is left open where the match is weak. The size field is filled for only some rows; it gives once, few, many or a size class.

V: TRBV30
D: .
J: TRBJ1-3
size: few
DNA: TGTGCCTGGAGGGCTGGAAACACCATATATTTT
CDR3: CAWRAGNTIYF

V: TRBV7-9
D: .
J: TRBJ2-4
size: .
DNA: TGTGCCAGCAGCCCCAGGGGGGGACCCAAGGGAAACATTCAGTACTTC
CDR3: CASSPRGGPKGNIQYF

V: TRBV11-2
D: TRBD1
J: TRBJ1-2
size: few
DNA: TGTGCCAGCAGCTCGACATACCAGACAGGGAATGGCTACACCTTC
CDR3: CASSSTYQTGNGYTF

V: TRBV29-1
D: .
J: TRBJ1-2
size: .
DNA: TGCAGCGTTGAGGGGGTCACGGTGACCTATGGCTACACCTTC
CDR3: CSVEGVTVTYGYTF

V: TRBV12-5
D: .
J: TRBJ1-6
size: few
DNA: TGTGCTAGTGGTTTGGTACTGGGACCGGTGGATTCACCCCTCCACTTT
CDR3: CASGLVLGPVDSPLHF

V: TRBV5-6
D: TRBD2
J: TRBJ2-5
size: .
DNA: TGTGCCAGCAGCTTCGGGGGGTTCTTTGAGACCCAGTACTTC
CDR3: CASSFGGFFETQYF

V: TRBV4-2
D: TRBD2
J: TRBJ2-3
size: .
DNA: TGTGCCAGCAGCCAAGAAATAGCGGGGGGCACAGATACGCAGTATTTT
CDR3: CASSQEIAGGTDTQYF

V: TRBV6-5
D: .
J: TRBJ1-2
size: .
DNA: TGTGCCGGCCCGAGGCGCCTCTATGGCTACACCTTC
CDR3: CAGPRRLYGYTF

V: TRBV2
D: .
J: TRBJ2-1
size: .
DNA: TGTGCCAGCAGTGATCCTACGGACAATGAGCAGTTCTTC
CDR3: CASSDPTDNEQFF

V: TRBV19
D: TRBD1
J: TRBJ2-7
size: few
DNA: TGTGCCAGTAGTCTGGGACAGGTAGAGACCTACGAGCAGTACTTC
CDR3: CASSLGQVETYEQYF

V: TRBV6-5
D: .
J: TRBJ2-3
size: once
DNA: TGTGCCAGCAGTGTAGCGGCTAGCACAGATACGCAGTATTTT
CDR3: CASSVAASTDTQYF

V: TRBV5-6
D: TRBD2
J: TRBJ2-3
size: .
DNA: TGTGCCAGCAGCTTGCGGGGGGGGCCCCGTTTTGATACGCAGTATTTT
CDR3: CASSLRGGPRFDTQYF

V: TRBV30
D: .
J: TRBJ1-6
size: .
DNA: TGTGCCTGGAGTGTTGACAGGATCGGGTCACCCCTCCACTTT
CDR3: CAWSVDRIGSPLHF

V: TRBV30
D: .
J: TRBJ1-1
size: .
DNA: TGTGCCTGGAGTATGTGGGGCGCAGGATACACTGAAGCTTTCTTT
CDR3: CAWSMWGAGYTEAFF

V: TRBV29-1
D: TRBD1
J: TRBJ1-2
size: .
DNA: TGCAGCGCCCTACAGGGGGCCGATTATGGCTACACCTTC
CDR3: CSALQGADYGYTF

V: TRBV19
D: .
J: TRBJ1-5
size: few
DNA: TGTGCCAGTAGTAGTGGCATCCCAAGGCAGCCCCAGCATTTT
CDR3: CASSSGIPRQPQHF

V: TRBV2
D: TRBD1
J: TRBJ1-5
size: .
DNA: TGTGCCAGCGGGACAGGGAGAGAGAGCAATCAGCCCCAGCATTTT
CDR3: CASGTGRESNQPQHF

V: TRBV7-9
D: .
J: TRBJ1-1
size: few
DNA: TGTGCCAGCAGCTTAGCAGGACACGGGTCCACTGAAGCTTTCTTT
CDR3: CASSLAGHGSTEAFF

V: TRBV9
D: .
J: TRBJ1-1
size: few
DNA: TGTGCCAGCAGCCTAATGGGCGGGGGCACTGAAGCTTTCTTT
CDR3: CASSLMGGGTEAFF

V: TRBV5-6
D: .
J: TRBJ2-7
size: few
DNA: TGTGCCAGCAGCCCCGGGTCGGGGGTTACTTACGAGCAGTACTTC
CDR3: CASSPGSGVTYEQYF

V: TRBV5-6
D: .
J: TRBJ2-1
size: .
DNA: TGTGCCAGCAGCTCCGCCGAGACTAGTAACAATGAGCAGTTCTTC
CDR3: CASSSAETSNNEQFF

V: TRBV5-6
D: TRBD1
J: TRBJ2-1
size: once
DNA: TGTGCCAGCAGTGGACAGGGAAATGAGCAGTTCTTC
CDR3: CASSGQGNEQFF

V: TRBV7-4
D: .
J: TRBJ1-2
size: few
DNA: TGTGCCAGCACCGCTGCGCCAATCGACTATGGCTACACCTTC
CDR3: CASTAAPIDYGYTF

V: TRBV19
D: .
J: TRBJ1-1
size: .
DNA: TGTGCCAGTAGTATAGTCCCGGGGACGAACACTGAAGCTTTCTTT
CDR3: CASSIVPGTNTEAFF

V: TRBV19
D: TRBD1
J: TRBJ2-1
size: .
DNA: TGTGCCAGTACTCCCCACGGGACAGGGGTATACAATGAGCAGTTCTTC
CDR3: CASTPHGTGVYNEQFF

V: TRBV7-9
D: TRBD1
J: TRBJ2-1
size: .
DNA: TGTGCCAGCAGCTTAGCCCAGGGGGTCAACAATGAGCAGTTCTTC
CDR3: CASSLAQGVNNEQFF

V: TRBV7-9
D: TRBD2
J: TRBJ2-1
size: .
DNA: TGTGCCAGCAGCTTACCCAGCGGGGGGGCAGTGGATGAGCAGTTCTTC
CDR3: CASSLPSGGAVDEQFF

V: TRBV5-6
D: TRBD1
J: TRBJ1-6
size: .
DNA: TGTGCCAGCAGCTTCCTTCGGACAGGCTATAATTCACCCCTCCACTTT
CDR3: CASSFLRTGYNSPLHF

V: TRBV6-5
D: .
J: TRBJ2-7
size: .
DNA: TGTGCCAGCAGTTACTCTCTCGGGGGCCACGAGCAGTACTTC
CDR3: CASSYSLGGHEQYF

V: TRBV13
D: .
J: TRBJ1-2
size: few
DNA: TGTGCCAGCAGCTTAGGACGGACGGCTAACTATGGCTACACCTTC
CDR3: CASSLGRTANYGYTF

V: TRBV25-1
D: .
J: TRBJ1-1
size: .
DNA: TGTGCCAGCAGTGAATTCGGCAGGGGGAACACTGAAGCTTTCTTT
CDR3: CASSEFGRGNTEAFF